A single T cell receptor (beta chain) is shown here with its context. Its antigen remains unidentified. This record belongs to a study of T cell responses to AZD1222 COVID-19 vaccine. General study findings and limits: With two AZD1222 doses given, Spike-specific TCR breadth and depth both rose. Spike as a whole was targeted by vaccine-associated CD4 TCRs, dominant at 160-218 and 743-854. Reports say nearly half of spike-specific TCRs go after unmutated variant regions.

This table comes from immunoSEQ multiplex PCR, and its TCRdb copy is limited to in-frame clones, with some not included. Among more than 150,000 clones listed, approximately 94% were seen once. Germline loops: CDR1 SEHNR, CDR2 FQNEAQ (reference sequence). This CDR3 contains 12 residues. V was cut by 5 bases and J by 5 bases, with 10 bases left in between. This rearrangement joins TRBV7-9 to TRBJ2-7; D remains ambiguous. This sequence was found in an adult in good health. Sample: peripheral blood, taken on day 0 of AZD1222 vaccination. DNA of the CDR3: TGTGCCAGCAGCCCCCCTTTGGACGAGCAGTACTTC. This gives the protein CASSPPLDEQYF.